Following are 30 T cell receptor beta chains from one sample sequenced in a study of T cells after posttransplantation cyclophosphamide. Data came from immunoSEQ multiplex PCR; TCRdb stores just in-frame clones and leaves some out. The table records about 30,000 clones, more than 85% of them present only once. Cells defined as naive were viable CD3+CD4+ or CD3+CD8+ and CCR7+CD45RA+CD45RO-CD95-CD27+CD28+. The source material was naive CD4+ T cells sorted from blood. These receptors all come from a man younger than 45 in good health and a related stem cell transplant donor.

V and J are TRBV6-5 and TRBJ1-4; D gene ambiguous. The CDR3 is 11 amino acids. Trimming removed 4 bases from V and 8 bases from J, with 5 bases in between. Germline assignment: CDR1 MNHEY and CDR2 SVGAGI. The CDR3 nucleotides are TGTGCCAGCAGTTCCAGGGAAAAACTGTTTTTT. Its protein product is CASSSREKLFF.

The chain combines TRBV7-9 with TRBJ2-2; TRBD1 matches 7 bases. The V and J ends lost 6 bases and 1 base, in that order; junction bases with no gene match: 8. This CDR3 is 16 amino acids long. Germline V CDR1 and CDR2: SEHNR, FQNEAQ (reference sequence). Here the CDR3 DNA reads TGTGCCAGCAGGCCACAGGGGACACTGAACACCGGGGAGCTGTTTTTT. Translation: CASRPQGTLNTGELFF.

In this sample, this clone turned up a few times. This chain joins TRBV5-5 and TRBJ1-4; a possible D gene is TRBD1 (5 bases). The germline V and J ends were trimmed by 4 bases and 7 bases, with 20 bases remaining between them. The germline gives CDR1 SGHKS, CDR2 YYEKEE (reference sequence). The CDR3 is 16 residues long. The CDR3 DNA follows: TGTGCCAGCAGCCTGTTTGGGGCTGAGGCAGGTGAAAAACTGTTTTTT. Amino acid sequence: CASSLFGAEAGEKLFF. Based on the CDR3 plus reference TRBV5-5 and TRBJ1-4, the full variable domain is DAGVTQSPTHLIKTRGQQVTLRCSPISGHKSVSWYQQVLGQGPQFIFQYYEKEERGRGNFPDRFSARQFPNYSSELNVNALLLGDSALYLCASSLFGAEAGEKLFFGSGTQLSVL.

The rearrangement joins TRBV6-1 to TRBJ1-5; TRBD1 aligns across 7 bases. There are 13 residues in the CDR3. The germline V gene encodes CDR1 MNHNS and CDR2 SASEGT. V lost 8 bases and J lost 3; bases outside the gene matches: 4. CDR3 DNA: TGTGCCAGCTGGGACAGTTCCAATCAGCCCCAGCATTTT. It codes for CASWDSSNQPQHF.

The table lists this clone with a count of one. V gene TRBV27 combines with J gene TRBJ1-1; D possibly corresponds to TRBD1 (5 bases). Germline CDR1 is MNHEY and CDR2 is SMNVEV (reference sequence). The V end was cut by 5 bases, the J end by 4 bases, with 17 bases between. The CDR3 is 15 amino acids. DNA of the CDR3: TGTGCCAGCAGTCATCAGTCGGGGGGTGGCACTGAAGCTTTCTTT. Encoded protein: CASSHQSGGGTEAFF.

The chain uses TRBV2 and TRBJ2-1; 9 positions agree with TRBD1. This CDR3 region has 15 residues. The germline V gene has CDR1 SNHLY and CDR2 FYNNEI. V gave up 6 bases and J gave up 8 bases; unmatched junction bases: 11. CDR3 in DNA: TGTGCCAGCAGGACCGAGGGACAGGGTTTCGATGAGCAGTTCTTC. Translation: CASRTEGQGFDEQFF.

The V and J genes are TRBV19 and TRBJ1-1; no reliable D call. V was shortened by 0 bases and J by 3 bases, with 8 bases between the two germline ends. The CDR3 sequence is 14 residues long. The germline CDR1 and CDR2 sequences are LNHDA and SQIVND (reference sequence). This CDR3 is CASSIDPSDTEAFF. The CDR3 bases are TGTGCCAGTAGTATAGATCCCTCGGACACTGAAGCTTTCTTT.

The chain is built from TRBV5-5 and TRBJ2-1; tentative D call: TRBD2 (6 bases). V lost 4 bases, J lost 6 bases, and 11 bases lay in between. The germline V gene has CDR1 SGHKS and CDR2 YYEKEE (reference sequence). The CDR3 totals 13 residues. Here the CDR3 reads CASSLEAGNEQFF. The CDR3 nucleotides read TGTGCCAGCAGCCTGGAAGCGGGCAATGAGCAGTTCTTC.

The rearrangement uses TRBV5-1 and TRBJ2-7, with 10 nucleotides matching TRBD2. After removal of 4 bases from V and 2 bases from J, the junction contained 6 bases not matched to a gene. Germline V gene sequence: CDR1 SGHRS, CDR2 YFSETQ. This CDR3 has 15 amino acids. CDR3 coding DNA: TGCGCCAGCAGCCCTCAGACTAGCGGGCCCTACGAGCAGTACTTC. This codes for CASSPQTSGPYEQYF.

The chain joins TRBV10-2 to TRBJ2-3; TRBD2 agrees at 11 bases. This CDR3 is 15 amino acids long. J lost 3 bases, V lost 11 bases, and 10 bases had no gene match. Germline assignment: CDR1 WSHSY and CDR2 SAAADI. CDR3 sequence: CASAPTSGGTDTQYF. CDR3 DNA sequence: TGCGCCTCCGCCCCCACTAGCGGGGGAACAGATACGCAGTATTTT.

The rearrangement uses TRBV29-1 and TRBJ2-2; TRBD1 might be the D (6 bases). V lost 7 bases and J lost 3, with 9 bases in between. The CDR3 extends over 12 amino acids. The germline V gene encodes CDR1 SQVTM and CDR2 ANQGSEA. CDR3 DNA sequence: TGCAGCGGATCAGGGGACACCGGGGAGCTGTTTTTT. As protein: CSGSGDTGELFF.

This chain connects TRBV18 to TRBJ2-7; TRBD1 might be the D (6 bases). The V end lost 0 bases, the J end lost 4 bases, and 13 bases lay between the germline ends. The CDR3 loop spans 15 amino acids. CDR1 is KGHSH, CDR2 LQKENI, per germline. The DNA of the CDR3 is TGTGCCAGCTCACCACCGATGGCCAGGGGTTACGAGCAGTACTTC. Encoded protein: CASSPPMARGYEQYF.

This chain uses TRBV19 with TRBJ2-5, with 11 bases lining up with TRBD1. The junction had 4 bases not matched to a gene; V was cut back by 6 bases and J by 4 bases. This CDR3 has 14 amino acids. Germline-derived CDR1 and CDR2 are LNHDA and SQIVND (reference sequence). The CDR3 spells CASRDRGPGETQYF. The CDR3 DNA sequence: TGTGCCAGTAGGGACAGGGGGCCGGGAGAGACCCAGTACTTC.

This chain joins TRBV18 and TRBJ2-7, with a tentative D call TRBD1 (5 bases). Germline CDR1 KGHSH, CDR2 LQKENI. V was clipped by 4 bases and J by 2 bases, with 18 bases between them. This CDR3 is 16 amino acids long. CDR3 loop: CASSLIFSRDPYEQYF. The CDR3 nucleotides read TGTGCCAGCTCACTCATTTTCTCCAGGGATCCCTACGAGCAGTACTTC.

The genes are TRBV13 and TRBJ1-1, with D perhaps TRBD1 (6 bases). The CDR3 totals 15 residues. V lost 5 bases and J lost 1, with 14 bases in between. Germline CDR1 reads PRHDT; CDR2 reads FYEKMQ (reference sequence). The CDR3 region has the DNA TGTGCCAGCAGCGGCCGGACAGAATCGAACACTGAAGCTTTCTTT. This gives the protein CASSGRTESNTEAFF. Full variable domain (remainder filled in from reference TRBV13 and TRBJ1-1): AAGVIQSPRHLIKEKRETATLKCYPIPRHDTVYWYQQGPGQDPQFLISFYEKMQSDKGSIPDRFSAQQFSDYHSELNMSSLELGDSALYFCASSGRTESNTEAFFGQGTRLTVV.

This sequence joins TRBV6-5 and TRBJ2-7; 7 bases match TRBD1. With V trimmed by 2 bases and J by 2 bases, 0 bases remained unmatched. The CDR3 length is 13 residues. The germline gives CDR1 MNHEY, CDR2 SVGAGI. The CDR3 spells CASSYTGAYEQYF. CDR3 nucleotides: TGTGCCAGCAGTTACACAGGGGCCTACGAGCAGTACTTC.

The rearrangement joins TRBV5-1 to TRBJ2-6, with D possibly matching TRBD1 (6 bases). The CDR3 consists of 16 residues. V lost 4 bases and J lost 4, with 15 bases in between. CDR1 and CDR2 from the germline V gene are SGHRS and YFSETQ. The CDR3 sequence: CASSTTGSIGANVLTF. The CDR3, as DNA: TGCGCCAGCAGCACCACAGGGTCAATAGGGGCCAACGTCCTGACTTTC.

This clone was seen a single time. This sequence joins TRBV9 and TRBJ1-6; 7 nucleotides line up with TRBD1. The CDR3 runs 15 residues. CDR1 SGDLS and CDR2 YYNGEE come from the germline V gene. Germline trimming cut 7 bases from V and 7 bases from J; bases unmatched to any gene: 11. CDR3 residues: CASSGNRGPNSPLHF. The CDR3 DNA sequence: TGTGCCAGCTCCGGGAACAGGGGCCCAAATTCACCCCTCCACTTT.

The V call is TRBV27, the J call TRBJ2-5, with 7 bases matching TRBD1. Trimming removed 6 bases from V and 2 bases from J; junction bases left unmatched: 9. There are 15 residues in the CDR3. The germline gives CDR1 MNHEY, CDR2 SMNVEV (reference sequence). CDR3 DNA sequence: TGTGCCAGCAGCCAATTCAGACAGGGTCAAGAGACCCAGTACTTC. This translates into CASSQFRQGQETQYF.

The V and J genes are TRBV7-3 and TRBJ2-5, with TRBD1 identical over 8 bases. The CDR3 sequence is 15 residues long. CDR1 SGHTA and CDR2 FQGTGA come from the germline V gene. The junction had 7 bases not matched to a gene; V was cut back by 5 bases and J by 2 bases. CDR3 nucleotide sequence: TGTGCCAGCAGCAATAGGACAGGGAAACAAGAGACCCAGTACTTC. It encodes CASSNRTGKQETQYF.

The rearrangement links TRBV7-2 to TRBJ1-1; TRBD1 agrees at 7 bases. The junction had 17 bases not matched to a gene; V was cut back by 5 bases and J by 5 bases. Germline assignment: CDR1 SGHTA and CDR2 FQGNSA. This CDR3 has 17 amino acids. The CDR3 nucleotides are TGTGCCAGCAGCCCACGGACAGGAACGCCAAAAGGGACTGAAGCTTTCTTT. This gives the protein CASSPRTGTPKGTEAFF.

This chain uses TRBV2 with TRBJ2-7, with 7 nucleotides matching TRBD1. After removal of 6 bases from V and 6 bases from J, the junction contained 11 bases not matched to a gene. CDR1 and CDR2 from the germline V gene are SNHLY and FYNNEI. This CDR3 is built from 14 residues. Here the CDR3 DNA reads TGTGCCAGCAGGCAATCAGGGGGATTGGGCGAGCAGTACTTC. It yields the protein CASRQSGGLGEQYF.

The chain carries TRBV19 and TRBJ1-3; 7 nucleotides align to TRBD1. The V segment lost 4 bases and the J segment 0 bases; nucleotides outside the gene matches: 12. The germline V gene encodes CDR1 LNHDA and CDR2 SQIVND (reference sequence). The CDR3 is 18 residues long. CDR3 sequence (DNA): TGTGCCAGTAGTAAGCACGGGACAGACGAGTCCTCTGGAAACACCATATATTTT. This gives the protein CASSKHGTDESSGNTIYF.

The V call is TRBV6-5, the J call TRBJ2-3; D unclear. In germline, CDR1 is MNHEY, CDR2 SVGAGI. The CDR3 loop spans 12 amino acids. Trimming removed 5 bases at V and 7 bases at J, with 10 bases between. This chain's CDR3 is CASSNPSNTQYF. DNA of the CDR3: TGTGCCAGCAGTAACCCCTCTAATACGCAGTATTTT.

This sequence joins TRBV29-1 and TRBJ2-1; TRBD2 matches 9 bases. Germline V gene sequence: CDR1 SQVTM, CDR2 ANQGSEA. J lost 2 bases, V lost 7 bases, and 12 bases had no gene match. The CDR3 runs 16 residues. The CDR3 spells CSAQARGGRAYNEQFF. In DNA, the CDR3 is TGCAGCGCCCAGGCGCGGGGGGGCCGGGCCTACAATGAGCAGTTCTTC.

CDR3 nucleotide sequence: TGTGCCAGCTCCCCCGACTTGGGCTATAATTCACCCCTCCACTTT. Translation gives CASSPDLGYNSPLHF. The chain has TRBV18 and TRBJ1-6; no reliable D call. There are 15 residues in the CDR3. The ends were cut back, 6 bases at V and 3 bases at J, with 12 bases in the middle. Per the germline V gene, CDR1 is KGHSH and CDR2 is LQKENI.

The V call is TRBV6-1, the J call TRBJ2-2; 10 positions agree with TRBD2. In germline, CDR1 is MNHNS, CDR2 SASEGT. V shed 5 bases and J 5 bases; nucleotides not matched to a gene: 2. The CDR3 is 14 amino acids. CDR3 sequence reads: CASSSGGATGELFF. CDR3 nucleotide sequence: TGTGCCAGCAGTAGCGGGGGGGCGACCGGGGAGCTGTTTTTT.

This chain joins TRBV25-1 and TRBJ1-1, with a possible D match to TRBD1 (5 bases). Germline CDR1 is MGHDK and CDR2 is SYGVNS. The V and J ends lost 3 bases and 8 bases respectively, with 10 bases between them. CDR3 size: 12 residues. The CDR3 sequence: CASSEAGREAFF. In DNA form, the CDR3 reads TGTGCCAGCAGTGAGGCAGGGCGGGAAGCTTTCTTT.

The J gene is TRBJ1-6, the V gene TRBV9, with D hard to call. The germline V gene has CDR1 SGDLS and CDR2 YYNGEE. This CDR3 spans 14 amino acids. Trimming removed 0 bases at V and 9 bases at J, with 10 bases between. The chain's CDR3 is CASSVDEGSSPLHF. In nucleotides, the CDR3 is TGTGCCAGCAGCGTAGATGAGGGTAGTTCACCCCTCCACTTT.

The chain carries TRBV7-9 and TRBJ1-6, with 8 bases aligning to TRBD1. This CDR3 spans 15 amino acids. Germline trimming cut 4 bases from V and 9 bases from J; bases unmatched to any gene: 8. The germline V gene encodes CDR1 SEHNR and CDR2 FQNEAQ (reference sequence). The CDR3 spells CASSSLTGDISPLHF. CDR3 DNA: TGTGCCAGCAGCTCCTTGACAGGGGACATTTCACCCCTCCACTTT.